Following are 27 T cell receptor beta chains from one sample sequenced in a study of T cells after posttransplantation cyclophosphamide. Using immunoSEQ multiplex PCR, the repertoire was profiled, and TCRdb retains in-frame clones only, with some absent. Of over 20,000 clones listed, 97% are singletons. The naive gate required viable CD3+CD4+ or CD3+CD8+ cells with CCR7+CD45RA+CD45RO-CD95-CD27+CD28+ phenotype. The sequencing input was naive CD4+ T cells sorted from PBMCs. These receptors all come from a man aged 45-65 years in good health, CMV-negative, and a related stem cell transplant donor.

Remarks on this clone: Compared with germline, one end of the junction differs, possibly owing to a read error. This chain links TRBV7-7 with TRBJ2-1; no clear D gene. Per germline, CDR1 SSHAT and CDR2 FNYEAQ (reference sequence). The CDR3 has 18 residues. DNA of the CDR3: TGTGCTAGCAGCTTAGAAGCCCCCGGCCCGGGCTCCTACAATGAGCAGTTCTTC. As protein: CASSLEAPGPGSYNEQFF.

J is TRBJ2-5 and V is TRBV5-4; possibly TRBD1 or TRBD2 for D (5 bases each). Per germline, CDR1 SGHNT and CDR2 YYREEE (reference sequence). Trimming took 4 bases from V and 4 from J, leaving 11 bases between them. CDR3 length: 13 residues. This CDR3 is CASSLGRGETQYF. CDR3 nucleotide sequence: TGTGCCAGCAGCCTGGGACGAGGAGAGACCCAGTACTTC.

CDR3 in DNA: TGCGCTACCAGAATAATGACTAGCGAGAATGAGCAGTTCTTC. Residues: CATRIMTSENEQFF. The chain carries TRBV5-1 and TRBJ2-1; TRBD2 aligns across 8 bases. The CDR3 is 14 amino acids. Germline loops: CDR1 SGHRS, CDR2 YFSETQ. Based on the CDR3 plus reference TRBV5-1 and TRBJ2-1, the full variable domain is KAGVTQTPRYLIKTRGQQVTLSCSPISGHRSVSWYQQTPGQGLQFLFEYFSETQRNKGNFPGRFSGRQFSNSRSEMNVSTLELGDSALYLCATRIMTSENEQFFGPGTRLTVL.

CDR3 in amino acids: CAISGQGAAYNEQFF. In DNA form, the CDR3 reads TGTGCCATCAGTGGACAGGGGGCGGCATACAATGAGCAGTTCTTC. This sequence joins TRBV10-3 and TRBJ2-1; 10 positions match TRBD1. The CDR3 loop spans 15 amino acids. Germline assignment: CDR1 ENHRY and CDR2 SYGVKD. V lost 4 bases and J lost 4; bases outside the gene matches: 4.

The chain uses TRBV19 and TRBJ2-5; D might be TRBD1 (5 bases). Germline CDR1 and CDR2: LNHDA and SQIVND (reference sequence). Trimming stripped 7 bases from V and 2 bases from J, with 11 bases between. The CDR3 spans 13 residues. CDR3 amino acids: CASNAQGQETQYF. The CDR3 DNA sequence: TGTGCCAGTAACGCGCAGGGACAAGAGACCCAGTACTTC.

V gene TRBV9 combines with J gene TRBJ1-2; TRBD1 is a possible D gene (6 bases). Looked up from germline, CDR1 is SGDLS and CDR2 is YYNGEE. This CDR3 has 15 residues. V gave up 4 bases and J gave up 7 bases, with 20 bases separating them. CDR3: CASSSRRQGIGGYTF. The CDR3 nucleotides read TGTGCCAGCAGCTCCCGGCGGCAGGGGATAGGTGGCTACACCTTC.

The V call is TRBV2, the J call TRBJ1-4; no clear D. Germline values: CDR1 SNHLY, CDR2 FYNNEI. The V end was cut by 10 bases, the J end by 0 bases, with 12 bases between. The CDR3 spans 14 residues. The CDR3 DNA reads as TGTGCCACTACGTCCGGGACAACTAATGAAAAACTGTTTTTT. Residues: CATTSGTTNEKLFF.

V and J are TRBV30 and TRBJ1-5; 7 bases are shared with TRBD1. This CDR3 has 15 residues. V gave up 3 bases and J gave up 3 bases; unmatched junction bases: 8. Germline V gives CDR1 GTSNPN, CDR2 SVGIG (reference sequence). CDR3: CAWSAGQVNNQPQHF. For the CDR3, the DNA is TGTGCCTGGAGCGCAGGACAGGTGAACAATCAGCCCCAGCATTTT.

This clone is a singleton in its sample. V gene TRBV29-1 combines with J gene TRBJ2-1, with D possibly matching TRBD2 (6 bases). The CDR3 is made up of 14 amino acids. From germline, CDR1 is SQVTM and CDR2 ANQGSEA. V lost 6 bases to trimming and J lost 10 bases, with 22 bases between them. CDR3 in DNA: TGCAGCGTGACCGGGACTCGGGCCTTGGACGAGCAGTTCTTC. Its translation is CSVTGTRALDEQFF.

This clone was observed a handful of times. This chain uses TRBV7-2 with TRBJ2-5, with a possible D match to TRBD1 (5 bases). The CDR3 is 14 residues long. V lost 2 bases and J 3 bases, leaving 10 bases between the germline ends. Germline-derived CDR1 and CDR2 are SGHTA and FQGNSA. The CDR3 is CASSLTGPKETQYF. For the CDR3, the DNA is TGTGCCAGCAGCTTAACAGGACCCAAAGAGACCCAGTACTTC.

The V and J genes are TRBV4-1 and TRBJ1-2; TRBD1 might be the D (6 bases). The V gene lost 0 bases and the J gene lost 4 bases, with 9 bases spanning the gap. Germline CDR1 MGHRA, CDR2 YSYEKL. CDR3 size: 14 residues. Here the CDR3 reads CASSQDGTIYGYTF. The CDR3 bases are TGCGCCAGCAGCCAAGACGGGACAATCTATGGCTACACCTTC.

The chain carries TRBV6-6 and TRBJ1-3, with D perhaps TRBD1 (5 bases). CDR3 length: 15 amino acids. Germline CDR1 reads MNHNY; CDR2 reads SVGAGI (reference sequence). V gave up 6 bases and J gave up 0 bases, with 12 bases separating them. This chain's CDR3 is CASRGGKHSGNTIYF. The CDR3 DNA is TGTGCCAGCAGGGGGGGTAAACACTCTGGAAACACCATATATTTT.

The chain couples TRBV6-4 to TRBJ2-1, with D possibly matching TRBD2 (5 bases). This CDR3 comprises 14 residues. V shed 6 bases and J shed 4 bases, with 13 bases lying between them. Germline V gene sequence: CDR1 MRHNA, CDR2 SNTAGT. CDR3 sequence: CASRRRVPYNEQFF. The CDR3 DNA follows: TGTGCCAGCAGGAGGCGGGTACCTTACAATGAGCAGTTCTTC.

CDR3 bases: TGTGCCAGTTCCGGGGACAGGGGGCCGCGCAATCAGCCCCAGCATTTT. Translated, it gives CASSGDRGPRNQPQHF. V is TRBV19 and J is TRBJ1-5, with TRBD1 matching 12 bases. Looked up from germline, CDR1 is LNHDA and CDR2 is SQIVND (reference sequence). The CDR3 consists of 16 residues. V lost 8 bases, J lost 2 bases, and 7 bases stayed unmatched.

The chain links TRBV7-2 to TRBJ2-3, with 13 bases that match TRBD2. CDR1 SGHTA and CDR2 FQGNSA come from the germline V gene. J was trimmed by 5 bases and V by 5 bases; bases with no gene match: 10. This CDR3 is 17 amino acids long. CDR3 loop: CASSRTSGGAGGDTQYF. In nucleotides, the CDR3 is TGTGCCAGCAGCCGGACTAGCGGGGGAGCGGGTGGAGATACGCAGTATTTT.

The chain uses TRBV11-3 and TRBJ2-2, with TRBD2 as a possible D gene (7 bases). V lost 1 base to trimming and J lost 6 bases, with 15 bases between them. The CDR3 is 16 residues long. CDR1 is SGHNT and CDR2 is YENEEA in the germline V gene. The CDR3 sequence is CASSLVTWGGPGELFF. In nucleotides, the CDR3 is TGTGCCAGCAGCTTAGTGACCTGGGGGGGCCCCGGGGAGCTGTTTTTT.

The rearrangement uses TRBV7-8 and TRBJ2-7, with 9 nucleotides matching TRBD1. CDR3 length: 14 amino acids. The V segment lost 1 base and the J segment 10 bases; nucleotides outside the gene matches: 8. CDR1 SGHVS and CDR2 FQNEAQ come from the germline V gene. The CDR3 protein is CASSLEVGQGVQYF. CDR3 nucleotides: TGTGCCAGCAGCTTAGAAGTGGGACAGGGAGTACAGTACTTC.

J is TRBJ1-3 and V is TRBV5-1; 11 nucleotides line up with TRBD1. This CDR3 region has 15 residues. The germline V gene has CDR1 SGHRS and CDR2 YFSETQ. With V trimmed by 4 bases and J by 4 bases, 4 bases remained unmatched. The CDR3 loop reads CASSLDRGPGNTIYF. Here the CDR3 DNA reads TGCGCCAGCAGCCTGGACAGGGGGCCCGGAAACACCATATATTTT.

This chain links TRBV20-1 with TRBJ2-1, with a possible D match to TRBD1 (5 bases). CDR3 size: 11 residues. CDR1 and CDR2 (germline): DFQATT, SNEGSKA (reference sequence). Trimming removed 6 bases from V and 4 bases from J, with 7 bases in between. In DNA, the CDR3 is TGCAGTGCGACAGATTACAATGAGCAGTTCTTC. Translated: CSATDYNEQFF.

This chain connects TRBV7-9 to TRBJ1-5; D unresolved. This CDR3 has 13 amino acids. Per germline, CDR1 SEHNR and CDR2 FQNEAQ (reference sequence). V was clipped by 3 bases and J by 3 bases, with 6 bases between them. CDR3 bases: TGTGCCAGCAGCTTCGGAGTCAATCAGCCCCAGCATTTT. Translation gives CASSFGVNQPQHF.

The count of this clone is one. The V and J genes are TRBV11-2 and TRBJ2-1, with a tentative D call TRBD2 (6 bases). With 5 bases removed from V and 4 bases from J, the gap between germline ends came to 24 bases. Germline V gene lookup returns CDR1 SGHAT and CDR2 FQNNGV. This CDR3 region has 18 residues. CDR3 region: CASSKSLGSSVSYNEQFF. CDR3 nucleotides: TGTGCCAGCAGCAAGAGCTTGGGGTCTAGCGTCTCGTACAATGAGCAGTTCTTC. Filled out from reference TRBV11-2 and TRBJ2-1, the complete variable domain reads EAGVAQSPRYKIIEKRQSVAFWCNPISGHATLYWYQQILGQGPKLLIQFQNNGVVDDSQLPKDRFSAERLKGVDSTLKIQPAKLEDSAVYLCASSKSLGSSVSYNEQFFGPGTRLTVL.

The chain is built from TRBV5-8 and TRBJ1-5; 10 positions agree with TRBD1. With V trimmed by 4 bases and J by 6 bases, 7 bases remained unmatched. Germline V lookup: CDR1 SGHTS, CDR2 YDEGEE. The CDR3 covers 15 residues. The CDR3 nucleotides read TGTGCCAGCAGCATAGGGACAGGGGTTTTTCAGCCCCAGCATTTT. This gives the protein CASSIGTGVFQPQHF.

The rearrangement joins TRBV10-3 to TRBJ2-2; TRBD1 matches 8 bases. The length of the CDR3 is 13 residues. V was pared by 10 bases and J by 6 bases, with 7 bases of the junction left unmatched. From germline, CDR1 is ENHRY and CDR2 SYGVKD. Here the CDR3 reads CANQGAPSGELFF. DNA for the CDR3: TGTGCCAACCAGGGGGCCCCGTCCGGGGAGCTGTTTTTT.

The chain recombines TRBV6-6 with TRBJ2-3; 12 bases agree with TRBD1. Germline V lookup: CDR1 MNHNY, CDR2 SVGAGI (reference sequence). After removal of 5 bases from V and 3 bases from J, the junction contained 6 bases not matched to a gene. The CDR3 has 16 amino acids. CDR3 coding DNA: TGTGCCAGCAGTCCAGGGACAGGGGGCGGAACAGATACGCAGTATTTT. This sequence encodes CASSPGTGGGTDTQYF.

This clone was detected only once. This chain joins TRBV5-4 and TRBJ1-5, with 7 bases fitting TRBD1. The CDR3 is 14 amino acids. J was trimmed by 5 bases and V by 4 bases; bases with no gene match: 6. Germline lookup yields CDR1 SGHNT and CDR2 YYREEE (reference sequence). The CDR3 protein is CASSVQGRHQPQHF. Here the CDR3 DNA reads TGTGCCAGCAGCGTACAGGGGAGGCATCAGCCCCAGCATTTT.

The V gene is TRBV27, the J gene TRBJ1-5; TRBD1 matches at 8 bases. Germline CDR1 and CDR2: MNHEY and SMNVEV (reference sequence). The CDR3 is 15 amino acids. V shed 5 bases, J shed 6 bases, and the junction held 9 bases outside the gene matches. CDR3 DNA sequence: TGTGCCAGCAGTAGATCGGACAGGGCGGCTCAGCCCCAGCATTTT. Protein sequence: CASSRSDRAAQPQHF.

The gene calls are TRBV5-4 and TRBJ2-1, with 8 bases that match TRBD2. Per germline, CDR1 SGHNT and CDR2 YYREEE (reference sequence). With 3 bases clipped from V and 7 bases from J, the junction kept 9 bases outside the gene matches. This CDR3 region has 15 residues. CDR3 nucleotides: TGTGCCAGCAGCTCAAAGCGGGAGTCGGGTAATGAGCAGTTCTTC. Translating it yields CASSSKRESGNEQFF.